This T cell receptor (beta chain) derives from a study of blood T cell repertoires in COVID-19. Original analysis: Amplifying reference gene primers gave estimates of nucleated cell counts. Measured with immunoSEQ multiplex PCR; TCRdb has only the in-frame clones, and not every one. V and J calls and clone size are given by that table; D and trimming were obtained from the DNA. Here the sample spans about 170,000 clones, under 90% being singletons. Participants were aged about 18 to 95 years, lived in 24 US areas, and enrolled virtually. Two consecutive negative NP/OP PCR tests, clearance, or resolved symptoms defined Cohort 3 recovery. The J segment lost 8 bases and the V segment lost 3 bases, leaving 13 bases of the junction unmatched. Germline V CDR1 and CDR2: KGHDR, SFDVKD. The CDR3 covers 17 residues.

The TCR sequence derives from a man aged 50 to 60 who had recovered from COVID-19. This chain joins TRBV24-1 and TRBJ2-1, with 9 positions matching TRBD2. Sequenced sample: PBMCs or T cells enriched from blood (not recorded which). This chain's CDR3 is CATSDARLAGEKDEQFF. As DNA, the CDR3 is TGTGCCACCAGTGATGCCCGGTTAGCGGGGGAAAAGGATGAGCAGTTCTTC.